The clone carrying this T cell receptor (beta chain) showed up just once. Its antigen is currently unknown. This entry comes from a study of cytomegalovirus exposure and HLA in healthy donors. Across the whole study: Most donors, 80% to 90% of some 400 genotyped, fell in the Caucasian-associated ancestry cluster.

Trimming at V came to 4 bases and at J to 11 bases, leaving 13 bases not matched to a gene. Per the germline V gene, CDR1 is SGDLS and CDR2 is YYNGEE. This CDR3 spans 15 amino acids. This PCR relied on a set of 60 Vbeta primers and 13 Jbeta primers. Profiled with immunoSEQ multiplex PCR; TCRdb holds only in-frame clones, not every one. Of about 190,000 clones detected, about 77% appear once; the ten largest clones hold approximately 4.8%. Study-wide results and limits: Across donors, most TCRs were seen rarely, yet some public ones were widespread. Reports indicate that TCR beta sequences accurately predicted the HLA-A and HLA-B alleles of most subjects. Overall, roughly 150 TCR beta chains were annotated as cytomegalovirus-associated.

Sequences were obtained from PBMCs. V and J are TRBV9 and TRBJ2-5, with 11 bases aligning to TRBD2. This clonotype was sampled from a man aged 25-40 years in good health and CMV-seropositive. The CDR3 DNA follows: TGTGCCAGCAGCCCGAGACTAGCGGGGCAAGGAGAGCAGTACTTC. This codes for CASSPRLAGQGEQYF.